Following are 17 T cell receptor beta chains from one sample sequenced in a study of T-cell memory formation after mild COVID-19. A single record per CDR3 protein comes from TCRdb applying MiXCR to the 5' RACE reads. Found here are 100,000 to 150,000 distinct CDR3 sequences, roughly 15% of them singletons; the top ten hold approximately 15%. Sequencing used PBMCs or a T cell subset sorted from them (not recorded which). The receptors come from an adult woman who had mild COVID-19 (a few samples of this study predate the infection). Cell type and time point are not known.

The V and J genes are TRBV29-1 and TRBJ2-1; D may be TRBD2 (6 bases). There are 13 residues in the CDR3. Trimming took off 3 bases at V and 0 bases at J, with 6 bases between the two ends. Germline V gene data show CDR1 as SQVTM and CDR2 as ANQGSEA. CDR3 loop: CSVEGGSYNEQFF. As DNA, the CDR3 is TGCAGCGTTGAGGGGGGCTCCTACAATGAGCAGTTCTTC.

The count of this clonotype is one. The chain's CDR3 is CASSFRCSGNTEAFF. For the CDR3, the DNA is TGTGCCAGCAGCTTTCGATGTTCCGGGAACACTGAAGCTTTCTTT. The chain has TRBV21-1 and TRBJ1-1; the tabulated D call, TRBD1, remains unverified against the DNA. TRBV21-1 is described as a pseudogene. The CDR3 totals 15 residues.

J is TRBJ2-3 and V is TRBV4-1, with D possibly TRBD1 on 5 matching bases. Germline V lookup: CDR1 MGHRA, CDR2 YSYEKL. This CDR3 comprises 19 residues. Trimming shortened V by 2 bases and J by 1 base, and 22 bases separated the two germline ends. Here the CDR3 reads CASSQSWAPGWEGTDTQYF. The CDR3, as DNA: TGCGCCAGCAGCCAATCTTGGGCCCCAGGGTGGGAAGGCACAGATACGCAGTATTTT.

A few counts support this clonotype. The V call is TRBV7-9, the J call TRBJ2-2, with a weak D call TRBD1 (5 bases). CDR1 and CDR2 from the germline V gene are SEHNR and FQNEAQ (reference sequence). Between the trimmed V and J ends, which lost 8 bases and 4 bases, there was a span of 11 bases. The CDR3 consists of 13 residues. CDR3 residues: CASAQGSTGELFF. In DNA, the CDR3 is TGTGCCAGCGCTCAGGGAAGCACCGGGGAGCTGTTTTTT.

This clonotype was counted only a few times. This chain uses TRBV5-5 with TRBJ2-7; the match to TRBD1 covers 9 bases. The CDR3 covers 16 residues. The V and J ends lost 6 bases and 5 bases, in that order; junction bases with no gene match: 15. Germline V gene data show CDR1 as SGHKS and CDR2 as YYEKEE (reference sequence). Here the CDR3 reads CASNPGQGQGSHEQYF. As DNA, the CDR3 is TGTGCCAGCAACCCGGGACAGGGTCAGGGGAGCCACGAGCAGTACTTC. The whole variable domain, remainder taken from reference TRBV5-5 and TRBJ2-7, is DAGVTQSPTHLIKTRGQQVTLRCSPISGHKSVSWYQQVLGQGPQFIFQYYEKEERGRGNFPDRFSARQFPNYSSELNVNALLLGDSALYLCASNPGQGQGSHEQYFGPGTRLTVT.

The chain is built from TRBV10-3 and TRBJ1-1; TRBD1 is a possible D gene (6 bases). V gave up 5 bases and J gave up 3 bases, with 10 bases separating them. The V gene's germline CDR1 is ENHRY and CDR2 SYGVKD. The CDR3 loop spans 13 amino acids. The CDR3 reads CAISRRGDTEAFF. In DNA form, the CDR3 reads TGTGCCATCAGTAGGAGGGGGGACACTGAAGCTTTCTTT.

This clonotype has a handful of counts. The gene calls are TRBV7-3 and TRBJ2-1; weak D call: TRBD1 (5 bases). From germline, CDR1 is SGHTA and CDR2 FQGTGA. The V end was cut by 5 bases, the J end by 6 bases, with 14 bases between. The CDR3 is 14 amino acids. The DNA for the CDR3 is TGTGCCAGCAGCACAGGCAGGGTGGGCAATGAGCAGTTCTTC. This encodes CASSTGRVGNEQFF.

The genes are TRBV6-1 and TRBJ2-1; maybe TRBD1 (6 bases). The CDR3 is 15 amino acids. Germline V gene sequence: CDR1 MNHNS, CDR2 SASEGT. Trimming pared 3 bases from V and 4 bases from J, leaving 13 bases between. The CDR3 sequence is CASSDAGTPYNEQFF. The CDR3 region has the DNA TGTGCCAGCAGTGACGCTGGGACACCGTACAATGAGCAGTTCTTC.

The chain employs TRBV5-6 and TRBJ2-1; 7 bases agree with TRBD1. Germline V CDR1 and CDR2: SGHDT, YYEEEE. Trimming at V came to 4 bases and at J to 3 bases, leaving 10 bases not matched to a gene. The length of the CDR3 is 16 residues. CDR3 DNA sequence: TGTGCCAGCAGCCCAGACAGGGTCGGTCGCTACAATGAGCAGTTCTTC. This gives the protein CASSPDRVGRYNEQFF.

The rearrangement links TRBV2 to TRBJ2-1, with D possibly TRBD2 on 6 matching bases. Trimming shortened V by 7 bases and J by 4 bases, and 11 bases separated the two germline ends. CDR1 and CDR2 (germline): SNHLY, FYNNEI. The CDR3 extends over 13 amino acids. The CDR3 sequence is CASNQRAYNEQFF. In nucleotides, the CDR3 is TGTGCCAGCAACCAGCGGGCTTACAATGAGCAGTTCTTC.

This clonotype appeared a few times. The V call is TRBV2, the J call TRBJ2-3; TRBD2 agrees at 7 bases. This CDR3 has 16 residues. The V segment lost 1 base and the J segment 1 base; nucleotides outside the gene matches: 5. Germline V gives CDR1 SNHLY, CDR2 FYNNEI. The CDR3 is CASSEGGSGGTDTQYF. In DNA form, the CDR3 reads TGTGCCAGCAGTGAAGGCGGGAGCGGGGGCACAGATACGCAGTATTTT.

This clonotype was detected only a few times. CDR3 sequence reads: CASSYRDRGNYEQYF. The DNA for the CDR3 is TGCGCCAGCAGCTACCGGGACAGGGGGAACTACGAGCAGTACTTC. The chain joins TRBV5-1 to TRBJ2-7, with 11 bases aligning to TRBD1. CDR1 is SGHRS, CDR2 YFSETQ, per germline. V trimming: 3 bases; J trimming: 3 bases; junction bases outside the gene matches: 5. The CDR3 runs to 15 residues.

V is TRBV27 and J is TRBJ1-5; D is undetermined. This CDR3 comprises 19 residues. Germline V lookup: CDR1 MNHEY, CDR2 SMNVEV (reference sequence). Trimming stripped 5 bases from V and 5 bases from J, with 28 bases between. The DNA for the CDR3 is TGTGCCAGCAGTCCCCGAAAAGGACCCCACGCATTCGAGGATCAGCCCCAGCATTTT. Translated: CASSPRKGPHAFEDQPQHF.

The table lists this clonotype with a few counts. The CDR3 DNA follows: TGTGCCAACGAGACAGGGAAGTCCTACGAGCAGTACTTC. Protein product: CANETGKSYEQYF. This chain links TRBV2 with TRBJ2-7; 7 nucleotides agree with TRBD1. The length of the CDR3 is 13 residues. Germline CDR1 SNHLY, CDR2 FYNNEI. The ends lost 10 bases at V and 1 base at J; junction bases unmatched: 7. Supplemented by reference TRBV2 and TRBJ2-7, the full variable domain reads EPEVTQTPSHQVTQMGQEVILRCVPISNHLYFYWYRQILGQKVEFLVSFYNNEISEKSEIFDDQFSVERPDGSNFTLKIRSTKLEDSAMYFCANETGKSYEQYFGPGTRLTVT.

V gene TRBV7-9 combines with J gene TRBJ1-2; D may be TRBD1 (6 bases). The CDR3 extends over 12 amino acids. Trimming pared 9 bases from V and 4 bases from J, leaving 12 bases between. Germline assignment: CDR1 SEHNR and CDR2 FQNEAQ (reference sequence). The DNA of the CDR3 is TGTGCCAGTTCTACAGGGCCCTATGGCTACACCTTC. Protein: CASSTGPYGYTF. The complete variable domain, with remaining parts taken from reference TRBV7-9 and TRBJ1-2, reads DTGVSQNPRHKITKRGQNVTFRCDPISEHNRLYWYRQTLGQGPEFLTYFQNEAQLEKSRLLSDRFSAERPKGSFSTLEIQRTEQGDSAMYLCASSTGPYGYTFGSGTRLTVV.

This clonotype was seen a few times. The CDR3 here is CASSLFRSAGGNIQYF. In DNA, the CDR3 is TGTGCCAGCAGCTTATTTCGGTCCGCGGGAGGGAACATTCAGTACTTC. This rearrangement joins TRBV7-9 to TRBJ2-4, with TRBD2 identical over 9 bases. Germline V gives CDR1 SEHNR, CDR2 FQNEAQ (reference sequence). This CDR3 is built from 16 residues. With V trimmed by 2 bases and J by 7 bases, 9 bases remained unmatched.

The CDR3 spells CAISEGAYGYTF. The CDR3 DNA follows: TGTGCCATCAGTGAAGGTGCATATGGCTACACCTTC. The rearrangement uses TRBV10-3 and TRBJ1-2; no clear D. V was pared by 3 bases and J by 5 bases, with 7 bases between. Germline-derived CDR1 and CDR2 are ENHRY and SYGVKD. The CDR3 is made up of 12 amino acids.